What follows are 29 T cell receptor beta chains derived from one specimen sequenced in a study of T cells in Graves' hyperthyroidism and ophthalmopathy. TCR beta CDR3 region amplification was performed from RNA transcripts. The study used the HTBI primer set for a first-round RT-PCR of the TCR CDR3. TCRdb analysed the multiplex PCR reads with MiXCR anew, one entry per CDR3 protein. The sample lists about 98,000 distinct CDR3 sequences; around 40% were seen once. The sample taken for sequencing was peripheral blood or thyroid tissue (not recorded which). The receptors stem from a woman in her 30s with Graves' hyperthyroidism.

This clonotype was counted a single time. The rearrangement links TRBV11-2 to TRBJ1-2; TRBD1 is a possible D gene (5 bases). Deletions cut 6 bases from V and 3 bases from J, with 11 bases between. Germline values: CDR1 SGHAT, CDR2 FQNNGV. CDR3 length equals 13 residues. CDR3 coding DNA: TGTGCCAGCAGGAGTGGGGGAGACTATGGCTACACCTTC. It is translated as CASRSGGDYGYTF.

CDR3 sequence (DNA): TGTGCCAGCAGTCCGACAGGTCGAGAAGCTTTCTTT. Amino acid sequence: CASSPTGREAFF. The V and J genes are TRBV12-3 or TRBV12-4 and TRBJ1-1; D might be TRBD1 (6 bases). This CDR3 contains 12 residues. Trimming cost V 5 bases and J 8 bases, with 12 bases left between them.

Worth noting for this clonotype: The CDR3 does not close with the conserved phenylalanine or tryptophan, likely indicating a read error. The V gene is TRBV5-5, the J gene TRBJ1-5, with a tentative D call TRBD1 (5 bases). The CDR3 has 13 residues. V lost 0 bases and J 7 bases, leaving 8 bases between the germline ends. The germline V gene encodes CDR1 SGHKS and CDR2 YYEKEE (reference sequence). The CDR3 here is CASSLDWGQPQHS. CDR3 in DNA: TGTGCCAGCAGCTTGGATTGGGGCCAGCCCCAGCATTCT.

As regards this clonotype: The CDR3 does not close with the conserved phenylalanine or tryptophan, likely indicating a read error. The DNA is left out, because the CDR3 cannot be placed on it with certainty; the CDR3 is given as TCRdb lists it. The chain combines TRBV15 with TRBJ2-2; TRBD1, the table's D call, was not compared with the DNA. Inclusive of both ends, the CDR3 amounts to 16 amino acids. CDR1 and CDR2 (germline): LNHNV, YYDKDF (reference sequence). CDR3 loop: CATSRGRQTNTGELLA.

Points on this clonotype: A junction boundary mismatches the germline segment, possibly from a read error. V usage is TRBV13 and J usage is TRBJ2-5; TRBD2 might be the D (5 bases). Germline values: CDR1 PRHDT, CDR2 FYEKMQ (reference sequence). There are 11 residues in the CDR3. The CDR3 spells CASSVPGTQHF. The CDR3 region has the DNA TGTGCCAGCAGCGTTCCGGGAACCCAGCACTTC. Drawing the rest from reference TRBV13 and TRBJ2-5, the complete variable domain is AAGVIQSPRHLIKEKRETATLKCYPIPRHDTVYWYQQGPGQDPQFLISFYEKMQSDKGSIPDRFSAQQFSDYHSELNMSSLELGDSALYFCASSVPGTQHFGPGTRLLVL.

This rearrangement joins TRBV5-4 to TRBJ2-5; tentatively, D is TRBD1 (5 bases). The CDR3 runs to 15 residues. Trimming took 1 base from V and 9 from J, leaving 19 bases between them. Germline CDR1 is SGHNT and CDR2 is YYREEE (reference sequence). The CDR3 coding sequence is TGTGCCAGCAGCTTGTCCGCAGGGCCGGATCAGCCCCAGTACTTC. Its protein is CASSLSAGPDQPQYF. Complete variable domain (other parts from reference TRBV5-4 and TRBJ2-5): ETGVTQSPTHLIKTRGQQVTLRCSSQSGHNTVSWYQQALGQGPQFIFQYYREEENGRGNFPPRFSGLQFPNYSSELNVNALELDDSALYLCASSLSAGPDQPQYFGPGTRLLVL.

Many counts were recorded for this clonotype. Here the CDR3 DNA reads TGCAGTGCTAGAAAGGGGGCGTGGACTGAAGCTTTCTTT. It specifies CSARKGAWTEAFF. The chain has TRBV20-1 and TRBJ1-1, with TRBD1 matching 7 bases. The V and J ends lost 2 bases and 5 bases, in that order; junction bases with no gene match: 5. This CDR3 is 13 amino acids long. The germline V gene has CDR1 DFQATT and CDR2 SNEGSKA (reference sequence).

This clonotype was detected many times. V gene TRBV5-1 combines with J gene TRBJ1-2, with D possibly TRBD1 on 6 matching bases. Trimming stripped 4 bases from V and 7 bases from J, with 23 bases between. CDR3 length equals 16 residues. CDR1 SGHRS and CDR2 YFSETQ come from the germline V gene. The CDR3 DNA reads as TGCGCCAGCAGCCCCTACTTACAGGGAATCGAGGTTGGCTACACCTTC. Amino acids: CASSPYLQGIEVGYTF. Looking up the rest from reference TRBV5-1 and TRBJ1-2 gives the full variable domain: KAGVTQTPRYLIKTRGQQVTLSCSPISGHRSVSWYQQTPGQGLQFLFEYFSETQRNKGNFPGRFSGRQFSNSRSEMNVSTLELGDSALYLCASSPYLQGIEVGYTFGSGTRLTVV.

This clonotype was seen repeatedly, ten times or more. This chain joins TRBV13 and TRBJ2-7, with D tentatively TRBD2 (6 bases). The CDR3 contains 15 residues. CDR1 and CDR2 (germline): PRHDT, FYEKMQ (reference sequence). V was trimmed by 5 bases and J by 1 base, leaving 15 bases between them. This CDR3 is CASSPGLSRSYEQYF. In nucleotides, the CDR3 is TGTGCCAGCAGCCCGGGACTGAGCAGGTCCTACGAGCAGTACTTC.

This clonotype was counted at least ten times. The chain recombines TRBV12-3 or TRBV12-4 with TRBJ1-5; the D is unclear. Between the trimmed V and J ends, which lost 3 bases and 5 bases, there was a span of 5 bases. The CDR3 totals 12 residues. The CDR3 DNA sequence: TGTGCCAGCAGTTTGAAAGATCAGCCCCAGCATTTT. This translates into CASSLKDQPQHF.

The rearrangement links TRBV5-1 to TRBJ2-7; 9 positions agree with TRBD2. Losses at the gene ends were 0 bases for V and 3 bases for J; bases not matched to a gene: 10. The CDR3 is 17 residues long. Germline CDR1 reads SGHRS; CDR2 reads YFSETQ. The CDR3 DNA is TGCGCCAGCAGCTTGGCCGAAGCGGGAGGCGTAAACTACGAGCAGTACTTC. Protein sequence: CASSLAEAGGVNYEQYF.

A note on this clonotype: One junction end disagrees with the germline gene, perhaps due to a read error. The chain combines TRBV7-9 with TRBJ2-5; a weak D match, TRBD2 (7 bases). CDR1 and CDR2 from the germline V gene are SEHNR and FQNEAQ (reference sequence). The CDR3 totals 12 residues. The CDR3, as DNA: TGTGCCAGCAGCTTAGAGGGGGAGGGCCCGCGATTC. Encoded protein: CASSLEGEGPRF.

J is TRBJ1-4 and V is TRBV10-3, with D possibly being TRBD1 (5 bases). Trimming pared 6 bases from V and 15 bases from J, leaving 14 bases between. Germline loops: CDR1 ENHRY, CDR2 SYGVKD. The CDR3 covers 11 residues. The CDR3 DNA reads TGTGCCATCAGCGGGACGGGGGAGATGTTTTTT. Translating it yields CAISGTGEMFF.

The genes are TRBV2 and TRBJ1-1, with TRBD1 as a possible D gene (6 bases). Germline values: CDR1 SNHLY, CDR2 FYNNEI. This CDR3 has 15 residues. Trimming cost V 6 bases and J 6 bases, with 20 bases left between them. CDR3: CASSLIPQGSSEAFF. The CDR3 DNA reads TGTGCCAGCAGCTTAATTCCCCAGGGGAGCTCTGAAGCTTTCTTT.

This clonotype showed up many times. The rearrangement links TRBV6-1 to TRBJ2-5; TRBD2 matches 11 bases. The germline V gene encodes CDR1 MNHNS and CDR2 SASEGT. The V segment lost 6 bases and the J segment 2 bases; nucleotides outside the gene matches: 5. The CDR3 is 15 residues long. The CDR3 region has the DNA TGTGCCAGCAGCGGACTAGCGGGCAATCAAGAGACCCAGTACTTC. Translation gives CASSGLAGNQETQYF.

This sequence joins TRBV12-3 or TRBV12-4 and TRBJ1-4; D gene ambiguous. The CDR3 is made up of 12 amino acids. The V and J ends lost 2 bases and 11 bases respectively, with 9 bases between them. In nucleotides, the CDR3 is TGTGCCAGCAGTTTAAACCCTGAGAAACTGTTTTTT. Amino acids: CASSLNPEKLFF.

The chain couples TRBV7-9 to TRBJ1-1; tentatively, D is TRBD1 (5 bases). CDR3 length equals 13 residues. With 5 bases removed from V and 5 bases from J, the gap between germline ends came to 12 bases. CDR1 and CDR2 from the germline V gene are SEHNR and FQNEAQ (reference sequence). The CDR3 sequence: CASSSQGETEAFF. CDR3 nucleotide sequence: TGTGCCAGCAGCAGCCAAGGGGAAACTGAAGCTTTCTTT. The entire variable domain, with the rest obtained from reference TRBV7-9 and TRBJ1-1, is as follows: DTGVSQNPRHKITKRGQNVTFRCDPISEHNRLYWYRQTLGQGPEFLTYFQNEAQLEKSRLLSDRFSAERPKGSFSTLEIQRTEQGDSAMYLCASSSQGETEAFFGQGTRLTVV.

This chain uses TRBV15 with TRBJ2-6; D not resolved. Trimming cost V 3 bases and J 15 bases, with 6 bases left between them. The V gene's germline CDR1 is LNHNV and CDR2 YYDKDF (reference sequence). CDR3 size: 10 residues. The CDR3 loop reads CATSRDDLTF. For the CDR3, the DNA is TGTGCCACCAGCAGGGACGACCTGACTTTC.

This clonotype was seen many times. The chain is built from TRBV28 and TRBJ1-6; 7 nucleotides line up with TRBD1. CDR1 and CDR2 (germline): MDHEN, SYDVKM. The trim removed 0 bases at V and 5 bases at J, leaving 10 bases unmatched. This CDR3 spans 18 amino acids. CDR3 residues: CASSLWLTGTENNSPLHF. CDR3 DNA: TGTGCCAGCAGTTTATGGCTCACCGGGACAGAAAATAATTCACCCCTCCACTTT.

The rearrangement links TRBV5-1 to TRBJ2-7, with D tentatively TRBD1 or TRBD2 (5 bases each). CDR1 and CDR2 from the germline V gene are SGHRS and YFSETQ. This CDR3 comprises 15 residues. With 4 bases removed from V and 4 bases from J, the gap between germline ends came to 18 bases. The DNA for the CDR3 is TGCGCCAGCAGCCAAGGGACGGTGTTGGATTACGAGCAGTACTTC. This sequence encodes CASSQGTVLDYEQYF.

This clonotype has a count of ten or more. The DNA of the CDR3 is TGTGCCAGCAGTCCCATAGCCACAGGGGGCATCCGCTACGAGCAGTACTTC. It encodes CASSPIATGGIRYEQYF. The genes are TRBV12-3 or TRBV12-4 and TRBJ2-7; 9 nucleotides agree with TRBD1. Trimming at V came to 5 bases and at J to 3 bases, leaving 14 bases not matched to a gene. This CDR3 region has 17 residues.

The table lists this clonotype with a count of one. The gene calls are TRBV5-1 and TRBJ2-7, with TRBD1 as a possible D gene (6 bases). Trimming took off 4 bases at V and 5 bases at J, with 16 bases between the two ends. Germline CDR1 and CDR2: SGHRS and YFSETQ. This CDR3 has 14 amino acids. This CDR3 is CASSVGAWGNEQYF. CDR3 nucleotide sequence: TGCGCCAGCAGCGTGGGGGCGTGGGGCAACGAGCAGTACTTC.

This clonotype was picked up many times. V gene TRBV12-3 or TRBV12-4 combines with J gene TRBJ2-2; possible D gene TRBD1, 6 bases. The CDR3 is 13 amino acids. The V end lost 8 bases, the J end lost 5 bases, and 12 bases lay between the germline ends. Here the CDR3 reads CASSYRATGELFF. CDR3 bases: TGTGCCAGCTCCTACAGGGCAACCGGGGAGCTGTTTTTT.

The rearrangement links TRBV2 to TRBJ1-5, with 8 bases fitting TRBD1. Germline CDR1 reads SNHLY; CDR2 reads FYNNEI. The CDR3 is 15 amino acids. V trimming: 10 bases; J trimming: 6 bases; junction bases outside the gene matches: 14. The CDR3, as DNA: TGTGCCACCCAGGCAGGGACAGGCGGCGGTCAGCCCCAGCATTTT. The encoded protein is CATQAGTGGGQPQHF.

In this sample, this clonotype turned up many times. The rearrangement links TRBV6-6 to TRBJ2-7, with D perhaps given as TRBD1 or TRBD2 (5 bases each). The CDR3 runs 12 residues. Trimming cost V 0 bases and J 6 bases, with 6 bases left between them. Per germline, CDR1 MNHNY and CDR2 SVGAGI (reference sequence). CDR3 DNA: TGTGCCAGCAGTTACTCGAGGGGCGAGCAGTACTTC. This codes for CASSYSRGEQYF.

The gene calls are TRBV7-2 and TRBJ2-7; D possibly corresponds to TRBD1 (6 bases). Germline CDR1 SGHTA, CDR2 FQGNSA. The V end was cut by 8 bases, the J end by 3 bases, with 20 bases between. There are 15 residues in the CDR3. DNA for the CDR3: TGTGCCAGCTCCCGGGACACTAGTTCGTACTACGAGCAGTACTTC. Translated: CASSRDTSSYYEQYF.

This clonotype occurred many times. The chain combines TRBV5-1 with TRBJ1-1; D call uncertain. The CDR3 totals 13 residues. Germline V gives CDR1 SGHRS, CDR2 YFSETQ. V was pared by 4 bases and J by 1 base, with 8 bases between. CDR3 sequence reads: CASSPDGNTEAFF. The DNA of the CDR3 is TGCGCCAGCAGCCCAGACGGGAACACTGAAGCTTTCTTT.

The gene calls are TRBV10-3 and TRBJ1-1; TRBD1 agrees at 8 bases. This CDR3 spans 15 amino acids. Losses at the gene ends were 6 bases for V and 4 bases for J; bases not matched to a gene: 10. Germline V lookup: CDR1 ENHRY, CDR2 SYGVKD. The CDR3 reads CAISPGRGRGTEAFF. DNA of the CDR3: TGTGCCATCAGCCCCGGCAGGGGGCGTGGCACTGAAGCTTTCTTT.

This clonotype was found many times. The chain combines TRBV5-1 with TRBJ2-3, with 9 positions matching TRBD2. The germline V gene encodes CDR1 SGHRS and CDR2 YFSETQ. The CDR3 runs 15 residues. The J segment lost 6 bases and the V segment lost 1 base, leaving 6 bases of the junction unmatched. CDR3 DNA: TGCGCCAGCAGCTTGCCTAGCGGGAAGATCGATACGCAGTATTTT. Translation gives CASSLPSGKIDTQYF.